The 5 T cell receptor beta chains in this list originate from one sample, sequenced in a study of blood T cells in healthy people across ages. The second PCR ran about 6 to 12 cycles with a sample-barcoded 5' primer and J-beta primers. One entry per CDR3 protein results from TCRdb running MiXCR on the 5' RACE reads. The data contain more than 900,000 distinct CDR3 sequences, under 30% of them seen just once; the ten biggest clones take up around 0.75%. The sample was also reused in another study, on T cells of mothers and their children.

What was sequenced was blood. Receptors were obtained from a girl aged 2-9 years in good health.

This clonotype was seen a handful of times. The junction shows a germline mismatch at one end, possibly a read error. V gene TRBV7-7 combines with J gene TRBJ2-3; 11 nucleotides match TRBD2. This CDR3 is 16 amino acids long. Germline V gene data show CDR1 as SSHAT and CDR2 as FNYEAQ (reference sequence). CDR3 sequence (DNA): TGTGCTAGCAGCCCGGGACTAGCGGCTAGCACAGATACGCAGTATTTT. Amino acids: CASSPGLAASTDTQYF.

The chain links TRBV5-1 to TRBJ2-3; 10 bases fit TRBD1. Unmatched junction bases numbered 9, after V lost 4 bases and J lost 4 bases. This CDR3 is 16 amino acids long. Germline loops: CDR1 SGHRS, CDR2 YFSETQ. The CDR3 nucleotides read TGCGCCAGCAGCCCGAATGACAGGGGGCAGGCAGATACGCAGTATTTT. Amino acid sequence: CASSPNDRGQADTQYF. The whole variable domain, filled in from reference TRBV5-1 and TRBJ2-3, reads KAGVTQTPRYLIKTRGQQVTLSCSPISGHRSVSWYQQTPGQGLQFLFEYFSETQRNKGNFPGRFSGRQFSNSRSEMNVSTLELGDSALYLCASSPNDRGQADTQYFGPGTRLTVL.

This clonotype was observed a handful of times. V and J are TRBV6-1 and TRBJ2-4; 9 bases match TRBD2. V shed 11 bases and J 3 bases; nucleotides not matched to a gene: 5. The CDR3 loop spans 13 amino acids. Germline values: CDR1 MNHNS, CDR2 SASEGT. CDR3 amino acids: CAAGGFIKNIQYF. Here the CDR3 DNA reads TGTGCCGCGGGGGGGTTCATCAAAAACATTCAGTACTTC.

The chain joins TRBV20-1 to TRBJ1-2; no clear D gene. The ends were cut back, 6 bases at V and 4 bases at J, with 15 bases in the middle. The CDR3 is 13 residues long. The germline V gene has CDR1 DFQATT and CDR2 SNEGSKA (reference sequence). In DNA, the CDR3 is TGCAGTGCCCCCGTGGGATTTATCTATGGCTACACCTTC. Translating it yields CSAPVGFIYGYTF.

In this sample, this clonotype turned up a few times. The CDR3 sequence is CSAPAGDNEQFF. Written as DNA, the CDR3 is TGCAGTGCCCCAGCGGGGGACAATGAGCAGTTCTTC. The chain is built from TRBV20-1 and TRBJ2-1, with 8 bases aligning to TRBD2. In germline, CDR1 is DFQATT, CDR2 SNEGSKA (reference sequence). The V segment lost 6 bases and the J segment 5 bases; nucleotides outside the gene matches: 3. CDR3 length: 12 amino acids.